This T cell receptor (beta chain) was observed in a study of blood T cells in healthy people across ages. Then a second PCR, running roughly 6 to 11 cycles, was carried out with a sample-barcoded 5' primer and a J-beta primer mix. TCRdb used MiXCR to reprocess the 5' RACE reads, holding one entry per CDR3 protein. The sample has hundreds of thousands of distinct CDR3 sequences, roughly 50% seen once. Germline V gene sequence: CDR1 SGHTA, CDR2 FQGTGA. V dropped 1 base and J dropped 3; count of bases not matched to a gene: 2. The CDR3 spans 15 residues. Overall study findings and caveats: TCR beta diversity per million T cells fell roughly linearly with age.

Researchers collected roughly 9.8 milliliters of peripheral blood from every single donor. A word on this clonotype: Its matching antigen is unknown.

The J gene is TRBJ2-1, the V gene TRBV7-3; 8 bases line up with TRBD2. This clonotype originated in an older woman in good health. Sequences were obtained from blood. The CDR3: CASSLSGGFYNEQFF. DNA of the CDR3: TGTGCCAGCAGCTTAAGCGGGGGGTTCTACAATGAGCAGTTCTTC.